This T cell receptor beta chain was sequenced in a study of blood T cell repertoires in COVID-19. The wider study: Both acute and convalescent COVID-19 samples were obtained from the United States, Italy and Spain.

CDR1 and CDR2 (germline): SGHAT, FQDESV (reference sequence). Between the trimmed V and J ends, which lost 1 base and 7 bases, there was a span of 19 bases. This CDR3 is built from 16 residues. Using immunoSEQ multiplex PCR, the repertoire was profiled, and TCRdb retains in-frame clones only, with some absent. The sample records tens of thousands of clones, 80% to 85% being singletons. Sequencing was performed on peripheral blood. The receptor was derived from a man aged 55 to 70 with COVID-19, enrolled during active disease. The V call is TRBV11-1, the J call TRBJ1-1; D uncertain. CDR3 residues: CASSLEDLGGSSEAFF. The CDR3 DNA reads TGTGCCAGCAGCTTAGAGGACTTAGGAGGGTCTAGTGAAGCTTTCTTT.